The entry that follows covers one T cell receptor beta chain sequence. Antigen unknown. V shed 3 bases and J shed 4 bases, with 13 bases lying between them. CDR3 length: 15 residues. Germline V gene sequence: CDR1 SGHTA, CDR2 FQGNSA. The data derive from a study of graft-versus-host responses after intestinal transplantation. For the study at large: Tacrolimus and steroids were given for 3 to 4 years to all recipients after anti-thymocyte globulin induction.

Generated by immunoSEQ multiplex PCR, the TCRdb table keeps only in-frame clones and is missing some. The data show more than 20,000 clones, over 65% seen once. Study-wide results and limits: In recipient marrow, GvH clones were found, and some appeared first in ileum or blood.

V is TRBV7-2 and J is TRBJ2-1, with a tentative D call TRBD2 (5 bases). This specimen consisted of PBMCs, obtained 27 to 29 days after intestinal transplant. The sequence was collected from a human patient who received an intestinal transplant, so some T cells may come from the graft donor. CDR3: CASSLGATAYNEQFF. The CDR3 nucleotides are TGTGCCAGCAGCTTGGGAGCCACGGCGTACAATGAGCAGTTCTTC.